The entry below gives a single TCR beta chain sequence along with its context. Taking its sample share into account, this clonotype is medium-sized (0.01 to 0.1%). The clone's antigen remains unknown. The input lacks base qualities; no much larger clone sits a single base away. Unmatched junction bases come to 8, with V trimmed by 3 bases and J by 5 bases. Its CDR3 holds 15 amino acids, cysteine through phenylalanine. The read is trimmed to its CDR3 DNA, 45 bases read in frame from base 1. CDR1 is given as DFQATT and CDR2 as SNEGSKA, both from the germline V gene (reference sequence). The source of the sample is a study of immune reconstitution after stem cell transplant in scleroderma (dated by TCRdb to about 2017). Library generation was performed with RT-PCR. TCRdb lists the instrument as Illumina MiSeq. The public reads were quality trimmed at Q25 with fastp and then assembled into clones with MiXCR by TCRdb, keeping productive beta chains. CDR3 protein sequences are deduplicated, and each keeps its most common genes and DNA. The sample table shows about 5,600 distinct CDR3 sequences, and less than 10% are seen once. The biggest ten clones account for roughly 9.1% of the sample.

The chain is assembled from TRBV20-1 and TRBJ1-1; the central 11 bases match TRBD1. The clonotype was recovered from a male donor with systemic sclerosis. Collection took place before or after autologous hematopoietic stem cell transplantation (not recorded which). The nucleotides read TGCAGTGCTAGGGGTCAGGGACAGGGGGTTACTGAAGCTTTCTTT. The encoded protein is CSARGQGQGVTEAFF.